One sample yielded the 28 T cell receptor beta chains listed below, sequenced in a study of cytomegalovirus exposure and HLA in healthy donors. The PCR was carried out with 60 Vbeta primers and 13 Jbeta primers. TCRdb's table, derived via immunoSEQ multiplex PCR, lists solely in-frame clones and lacks some. This sample has a few hundred thousand clones; 65% to 85% occur once, and the top ten carry approximately 2.9%. The sequencing sample was made of PBMCs. Receptor source: a man between 25 and 39 years old in good health and CMV-seronegative.

The chain is built from TRBV7-9 and TRBJ1-1; D unresolved. The CDR3 totals 18 residues. Germline values: CDR1 SEHNR, CDR2 FQNEAQ (reference sequence). The V end lost 5 bases, the J end lost 2 bases, and 24 bases lay between the germline ends. Written as DNA, the CDR3 is TGTGCCAGCAGCATACCACCGGGAACGAACATTAGAAACACTGAAGCTTTCTTT. Its protein is CASSIPPGTNIRNTEAFF. The whole variable domain, filled in from reference TRBV7-9 and TRBJ1-1, reads DTGVSQNPRHKITKRGQNVTFRCDPISEHNRLYWYRQTLGQGPEFLTYFQNEAQLEKSRLLSDRFSAERPKGSFSTLEIQRTEQGDSAMYLCASSIPPGTNIRNTEAFFGQGTRLTVV.

This clone was picked up a small number of times. This chain links TRBV9 with TRBJ1-5; D gene ambiguous. Germline lookup yields CDR1 SGDLS and CDR2 YYNGEE. V lost 3 bases and J lost 5, with 12 bases in between. CDR3 length equals 14 residues. CDR3 region: CASSALAGDQPQHF. The DNA for the CDR3 is TGTGCCAGCAGCGCGTTAGCGGGAGATCAGCCCCAGCATTTT. Based on the CDR3 plus reference TRBV9 and TRBJ1-5, the full variable domain is DSGVTQTPKHLITATGQRVTLRCSPRSGDLSVYWYQQSLDQGLQFLIQYYNGEERAKGNILERFSAQQFPDLHSELNLSSLELGDSALYFCASSALAGDQPQHFGDGTRLSIL.

The genes are TRBV27 and TRBJ2-1; D possibly corresponds to TRBD1 (5 bases). V lost 2 bases, J lost 1 base, and 15 bases lay in between. Germline V gene lookup returns CDR1 MNHEY and CDR2 SMNVEV (reference sequence). There are 17 residues in the CDR3. CDR3 sequence reads: CASSLSEGERSYNEQFF. The CDR3 bases are TGTGCCAGCAGTTTAAGTGAAGGGGAAAGGTCCTACAATGAGCAGTTCTTC.

The chain uses TRBV28 and TRBJ1-2; a weak D match, TRBD1 (5 bases). V was shortened by 2 bases and J by 8 bases, with 18 bases between the two germline ends. The CDR3 consists of 15 residues. CDR1 MDHEN and CDR2 SYDVKM come from the germline V gene. CDR3 region: CASSLGHSSLGGYTF. The CDR3 DNA reads as TGTGCCAGCAGTTTAGGACACTCCTCCTTGGGCGGCTACACCTTC.

This chain links TRBV29-1 with TRBJ2-7, with a possible D match to TRBD2 (5 bases). CDR3 length: 16 amino acids. V was shortened by 8 bases and J by 1 base, with 24 bases between the two germline ends. Looked up from germline, CDR1 is SQVTM and CDR2 is ANQGSEA. The CDR3 DNA reads TGCAGCTACCGACGGTATAGCGCCCTAGGGTCCTACGAGCAGTACTTC. Residues: CSYRRYSALGSYEQYF.

The genes are TRBV6-1 and TRBJ1-2; TRBD1 matches at 7 bases. Germline assignment: CDR1 MNHNS and CDR2 SASEGT. This CDR3 region has 11 residues. The junction had 0 bases not matched to a gene; V was cut back by 3 bases and J by 8 bases. CDR3 sequence (DNA): TGTGCCAGCAGTGACAGGGGGGGCTACACCTTC. Translating gives CASSDRGGYTF.

The chain links TRBV4-2 to TRBJ1-2, with D maybe TRBD1 (6 bases). Germline loops: CDR1 LGHNA, CDR2 YNFKEQ. The CDR3 totals 18 residues. The V gene lost 1 base and the J gene lost 5 bases, with 23 bases spanning the gap. The CDR3 spells CASSQGPGQPLFHYGYTF. CDR3 DNA sequence: TGTGCCAGCAGCCAAGGTCCCGGACAGCCTTTGTTTCATTATGGCTACACCTTC.

The chain couples TRBV4-3 to TRBJ1-6; weak D call: TRBD1 (5 bases). The length of the CDR3 is 16 residues. V was trimmed by 0 bases and J by 4 bases, leaving 10 bases between them. In germline, CDR1 is LGHNA, CDR2 YSLEER. The CDR3 reads CASSQDWGDYNSPLHF. The CDR3 DNA reads TGCGCCAGCAGCCAAGATTGGGGGGATTATAATTCACCCCTCCACTTT.

The chain has TRBV7-9 and TRBJ1-2, with 9 bases fitting TRBD1. Trimming removed 7 bases from V and 6 bases from J; junction bases left unmatched: 21. CDR3 length: 18 residues. Germline CDR1 reads SEHNR; CDR2 reads FQNEAQ (reference sequence). CDR3 coding DNA: TGTGCCAGCATCCCACTCGGGACAGGGAATGTCGGAACGGATGGCTACACCTTC. It encodes CASIPLGTGNVGTDGYTF.

The chain has TRBV5-6 and TRBJ2-1, with 9 bases fitting TRBD2. Germline CDR1 is SGHDT and CDR2 is YYEEEE. This CDR3 has 17 residues. The V segment lost 2 bases and the J segment 10 bases; nucleotides outside the gene matches: 16. The CDR3 DNA is TGTGCCAGCAGCTTCGGCGGCGGGGGGGGCTTTGTGGGGGAGCAGTTCTTC. Amino acids: CASSFGGGGGFVGEQFF. Looking up the rest from reference TRBV5-6 and TRBJ2-1 gives the full variable domain: DAGVTQSPTHLIKTRGQQVTLRCSPKSGHDTVSWYQQALGQGPQFIFQYYEEEERQRGNFPDRFSGHQFPNYSSELNVNALLLGDSALYLCASSFGGGGGFVGEQFFGPGTRLTVL.

This rearrangement joins TRBV2 to TRBJ2-7; no reliable D call. Between the trimmed V and J ends, which lost 8 bases and 4 bases, there was a span of 12 bases. This CDR3 is 12 amino acids long. Germline CDR1 is SNHLY and CDR2 is FYNNEI. The CDR3 here is CASSSGIYEQYF. The CDR3 DNA reads TGTGCCAGCTCTTCAGGCATTTACGAGCAGTACTTC. The entire variable domain, with the rest obtained from reference TRBV2 and TRBJ2-7, is as follows: EPEVTQTPSHQVTQMGQEVILRCVPISNHLYFYWYRQILGQKVEFLVSFYNNEISEKSEIFDDQFSVERPDGSNFTLKIRSTKLEDSAMYFCASSSGIYEQYFGPGTRLTVT.

The chain combines TRBV7-6 with TRBJ2-5, with D possibly matching TRBD2 (7 bases). This CDR3 has 15 residues. Trimming stripped 2 bases from V and 1 base from J, with 11 bases between. The germline gives CDR1 SGHVS, CDR2 FNYEAQ. The CDR3, as DNA: TGTGCCAGCAGCTTATTAGGGGGGGTCCAAGAGACCCAGTACTTC. Residues: CASSLLGGVQETQYF.

The genes are TRBV6-6 and TRBJ2-7, with a possible D match to TRBD1 (5 bases). Looked up from germline, CDR1 is MNHNY and CDR2 is SVGAGI (reference sequence). The CDR3 runs to 12 residues. V was shortened by 4 bases and J by 3 bases, with 7 bases between the two germline ends. The CDR3, as DNA: TGTGCCAGCAGTTCCGACAGCTACGAGCAGTACTTC. The encoded protein is CASSSDSYEQYF.

The rearrangement uses TRBV9 and TRBJ2-7; 8 bases match TRBD2. V shed 5 bases, J shed 0 bases, and the junction held 7 bases outside the gene matches. The CDR3 totals 15 residues. Germline V gene sequence: CDR1 SGDLS, CDR2 YYNGEE. In DNA form, the CDR3 reads TGTGCCAGCAGTCCAACGGGGGGGGTCTCCTACGAGCAGTACTTC. Translated, it gives CASSPTGGVSYEQYF. Full variable domain (outside the CDR3, taken from reference TRBV9 and TRBJ2-7): DSGVTQTPKHLITATGQRVTLRCSPRSGDLSVYWYQQSLDQGLQFLIQYYNGEERAKGNILERFSAQQFPDLHSELNLSSLELGDSALYFCASSPTGGVSYEQYFGPGTRLTVT.

The gene calls are TRBV4-3 and TRBJ2-3; TRBD1 agrees at 10 bases. V trimming: 4 bases; J trimming: 6 bases; junction bases outside the gene matches: 7. The CDR3 has 15 residues. The germline gives CDR1 LGHNA, CDR2 YSLEER. CDR3 coding DNA: TGCGCCAGCAGCCGCCGGGACAGGGGTGGCGATACGCAGTATTTT. Translating gives CASSRRDRGGDTQYF.

The chain uses TRBV7-3 and TRBJ2-1, with 9 bases matching TRBD2. In germline, CDR1 is SGHTA, CDR2 FQGTGA. This CDR3 spans 20 amino acids. The V segment lost 1 base and the J segment 6 bases; nucleotides outside the gene matches: 19. In DNA, the CDR3 is TGTGCCAGCAGCTTAAGGGGCCCGCGAGCGGCGGGGGGGACGAGCAATGAGCAGTTCTTC. This translates into CASSLRGPRAAGGTSNEQFF.

This clone has a single count. This chain links TRBV6-5 with TRBJ1-1; no definite D call. Trimming stripped 10 bases from V and 9 bases from J, with 21 bases between. Germline assignment: CDR1 MNHEY and CDR2 SVGAGI. The CDR3 extends over 13 amino acids. The CDR3 is CATSPGEPRKAFF. In DNA, the CDR3 is TGTGCCACCTCCCCCGGGGAGCCAAGGAAAGCTTTCTTT.

This clone was counted only a few times. The V gene is TRBV7-3, the J gene TRBJ1-5; D might be TRBD1 (5 bases). CDR1 is SGHTA and CDR2 is FQGTGA in the germline V gene. This CDR3 has 13 residues. V gave up 5 bases and J gave up 6 bases, with 11 bases separating them. CDR3 in DNA: TGTGCCAGCAGCGCAGGGATGGGTCAGCCCCAGCATTTT. Translating gives CASSAGMGQPQHF.

J is TRBJ2-3 and V is TRBV28; 9 nucleotides line up with TRBD2. CDR3 size: 14 residues. V was clipped by 7 bases and J by 1 base; unmatched bases: 3. The germline gives CDR1 MDHEN, CDR2 SYDVKM. The CDR3, as DNA: TGTGCCAGCATTGCTAGCGGGGGCACAGATACGCAGTATTTT. Translated: CASIASGGTDTQYF.

The chain employs TRBV28 and TRBJ2-2; 7 bases match TRBD2. CDR3 length equals 16 residues. Germline V gene sequence: CDR1 MDHEN, CDR2 SYDVKM. The V segment lost 3 bases and the J segment 1 base; nucleotides outside the gene matches: 5. The CDR3 sequence is CASSFGGEGNTGELFF. CDR3 DNA: TGTGCCAGCAGTTTTGGGGGGGAGGGGAACACCGGGGAGCTGTTTTTT.

The CDR3 DNA sequence: TGTGCCAGCAGCGTAGGCGGGTCGGCGGGACCGCCTCATTCACCCCTCCACTTT. Translation gives CASSVGGSAGPPHSPLHF. The genes are TRBV9 and TRBJ1-6; the D gene is possibly TRBD1 (5 bases). V gave up 0 bases and J gave up 8 bases, with 21 bases separating them. The CDR3 is made up of 18 amino acids. Germline lookup yields CDR1 SGDLS and CDR2 YYNGEE.

The V and J genes are TRBV5-1 and TRBJ2-5; 12 bases match TRBD2. Germline loops: CDR1 SGHRS, CDR2 YFSETQ. This CDR3 has 15 amino acids. Germline trimming cut 4 bases from V and 2 bases from J; bases unmatched to any gene: 3. Here the CDR3 reads CASSPGTSGQETQYF. CDR3 in DNA: TGCGCCAGCAGCCCGGGGACTAGCGGGCAAGAGACCCAGTACTTC.

The CDR3 DNA follows: TGTGCCACCAGCAGAGACCCCTCAGGGCTGACTGAAGCTTTCTTT. This translates into CATSRDPSGLTEAFF. The chain joins TRBV15 to TRBJ1-1, with TRBD1 as a possible D gene (5 bases). This CDR3 has 15 amino acids. V was pared by 0 bases and J by 5 bases, with 13 bases between. CDR1 and CDR2 (germline): LNHNV, YYDKDF (reference sequence). Supplemented by reference TRBV15 and TRBJ1-1, the full variable domain reads DAMVIQNPRYQVTQFGKPVTLSCSQTLNHNVMYWYQQKSSQAPKLLFHYYDKDFNNEADTPDNFQSRRPNTSFCFLDIRSPGLGDTAMYLCATSRDPSGLTEAFFGQGTRLTVV.

This clone was found once. The chain joins TRBV7-8 to TRBJ1-1; a possible D gene is TRBD1 (6 bases). CDR1 is SGHVS and CDR2 is FQNEAQ in the germline V gene. The CDR3 extends over 17 amino acids. Trimming pared 5 bases from V and 2 bases from J, leaving 21 bases between. The DNA of the CDR3 is TGTGCCAGCAGCCCTCAGCAAAGACAGGCATCAAACACTGAAGCTTTCTTT. Translated, it gives CASSPQQRQASNTEAFF.

CDR3 amino acids: CSVVGTGAQYGYTF. CDR3 DNA sequence: TGCAGCGTTGTGGGAACAGGTGCCCAATATGGCTACACCTTC. The rearrangement links TRBV29-1 to TRBJ1-2, with D possibly TRBD1 on 5 matching bases. The V end was cut by 4 bases, the J end by 5 bases, with 17 bases between. CDR3 length equals 14 residues. Germline-derived CDR1 and CDR2 are SQVTM and ANQGSEA.

The rearrangement joins TRBV19 to TRBJ1-1, with D unclear. The CDR3 consists of 15 residues. CDR1 is LNHDA and CDR2 is SQIVND in the germline V gene (reference sequence). V dropped 5 bases and J dropped 0 bases, with 13 bases sitting between them. This CDR3 is CASSETMKLNTEAFF. The DNA of the CDR3 is TGTGCCAGTAGTGAGACTATGAAGCTGAACACTGAAGCTTTCTTT.

This clone occurred once. The chain uses TRBV5-1 and TRBJ2-5; 8 bases are shared with TRBD1. The V gene's germline CDR1 is SGHRS and CDR2 YFSETQ. This CDR3 is 15 amino acids long. V dropped 4 bases and J dropped 2; count of bases not matched to a gene: 7. The CDR3 coding sequence is TGCGCCAGCAGCCCCCGCAGGGGGCAGCAAGAGACCCAGTACTTC. This encodes CASSPRRGQQETQYF.

The V call is TRBV7-9, the J call TRBJ2-7; TRBD2 is a possible D gene (5 bases). V was clipped by 5 bases and J by 3 bases, with 5 bases between them. The length of the CDR3 is 11 residues. Germline CDR1 is SEHNR and CDR2 is FQNEAQ (reference sequence). The chain's CDR3 is CASSRDYEQYF. In DNA, the CDR3 is TGTGCCAGCAGCCGGGACTACGAGCAGTACTTC.